The following is a T cell receptor beta chain sequence with its context. Its antigen is undetermined. The sample belongs to a study of cytomegalovirus exposure and HLA in healthy donors. Study-level background: Counted in an early data release were about 85 million unique TCRs from HLA-typed donors.

Study-wide results and caveats: Productive status was seen about 90% or about 30% of the time for most TCR beta V segments in an earlier analysis.

The CDR3 runs to 13 residues. V was pared by 4 bases and J by 4 bases, with 8 bases between. Germline V CDR1 and CDR2: LGHNA, YSLEER. Researchers ran the PCR with 60 Vbeta and 13 Jbeta primers. TCRdb's table, derived via immunoSEQ multiplex PCR, lists solely in-frame clones and lacks some. The table includes tens of thousands of clones, around 62% detected once. The chain combines TRBV4-3 with TRBJ1-3, with D uncertain. The sample taken for sequencing was PBMCs. The TCR was taken from a male donor in good health and CMV-seropositive. This CDR3 is CASSPSRGNTIYF. The CDR3 bases are TGCGCCAGCAGCCCGTCCAGGGGAAACACCATATATTTT.